What follows is one T cell receptor (delta chain) and its context. Its antigen remains unidentified. This DNA's translation and the protein TCRdb lists, from a much larger clone, do not match at residue 7, likely due to a read error; the protein shown is translated from the DNA. Library generation was performed with multiplex PCR. A 32-plex assay with primers for all 8 TRDV and 4 TRDJ genes covering the CDR3 was used to amplify genomic DNA. A 12-nucleotide UMI was attached over 3 barcoding PCR cycles, and a second PCR was then run with Illumina adapter primers. Libraries were purified with AMPure XP beads and quality-checked on a Fragment Analyzer with the HS NGS Fragment kit. The sequencing was run with an Illumina MiniSeq mid-output kit, including about 20% PhiX, and 150 cycles of paired-end reads. The source study handled its data this way. MIGEC version 1.2.9 was used to process the reads, grouping the reads by UMI and building error-corrected consensus sequences. For post-processing, modified scripts from VDJtools version 1.2.1 were used together with the tcR R package. For TCRdb, the public reads were processed anew by CATT, and duplicate DNA sequences were folded into one row. These V and J calls derive from TCRdb rather than the authors' analysis. In all, the sample holds approximately 400 delta-chain clones, and about 31% of those were seen once. The ten largest clones take up less than 75% of the sample.

This entry belongs to a study of DNA immune sequencing with unique molecular identifiers (dated by TCRdb to about 2020). In the study overall: Using immunomagnetic cell separation, gammadelta T cells were enriched from buffy coats, and the genomic DNA of these cells was sequenced. Validation of the sequencing method was done both on synthetic reference molecules and on blood samples taken from healthy individuals. To compare enriched with non-enriched material, 85 to 100 ng of enriched gammadelta T-cell DNA and 0.85 to 1 ug of non-enriched PBMC DNA were sequenced. The study developed and validated an ultrasensitive DNA-based TRD repertoire sequencing method using PCR-introduced unique molecular identifiers. The paper as a whole reports these results and caveats: Non-enriched samples had more out-of-frame TRD sequences, which likely came from partial or unproductive rearrangements in alphabeta T cells. Novel TRD sequences not targeted by the primers cannot be detected by the primer-based approach.

The germline V gene supplies CDR1 TSWWSYY and CDR2 QGS. V is reduced by 3 bases and J by 1 base, leaving a spacing of 33 bases between them. The CDR3 starts with the cysteine, ends with the phenylalanine, and has 21 residues. The DNA shown is the 63-base CDR3, in frame from base 1. The rearranged chain carries TRDV1 and TRDJ4; perhaps TRDD3 is the D gene, with 7 bases matching. The specimen was buffy coat blood. The TCR sequence derives from a human donor in good health. The DNA is TGTGCTCTTGGGGAGGCGGGGCGTTCTTTCCTAAAGTACTGGGGAGGCAGACCCCTGATCTTT. It translates to CALGEAGRSFLKYWGGRPLIF.